This T cell receptor beta chain was captured by sequencing in a study of blood T cell repertoires in COVID-19. CDR1 and CDR2 (germline): LNHDA, SQIVND (reference sequence). The length of the CDR3 is 16 residues. J gave up 5 bases and V 3 bases, and 9 bases lay outside the gene matches. Clones were sequenced by immunoSEQ multiplex PCR, and TCRdb holds only the in-frame ones, with some missing. The table includes about 150,000 clones, around 85% detected once. This clonotype was obtained from a woman between 55 and 75 years old with acute or convalescent COVID-19. The rearrangement links TRBV19 to TRBJ1-5, with 8 positions matching TRBD1. Material: peripheral blood. The CDR3 DNA reads TGTGCCAGTAGTATGACCCCGGACAGGGCAGATCAGCCCCAGCATTTT. Translation gives CASSMTPDRADQPQHF. Full variable domain (remainder filled in from reference TRBV19 and TRBJ1-5): DGGITQSPKYLFRKEGQNVTLSCEQNLNHDAMYWYRQDPGQGLRLIYYSQIVNDFQKGDIAEGYSVSREKKESFPLTVTSAQKNPTAFYLCASSMTPDRADQPQHFGDGTRLSIL.